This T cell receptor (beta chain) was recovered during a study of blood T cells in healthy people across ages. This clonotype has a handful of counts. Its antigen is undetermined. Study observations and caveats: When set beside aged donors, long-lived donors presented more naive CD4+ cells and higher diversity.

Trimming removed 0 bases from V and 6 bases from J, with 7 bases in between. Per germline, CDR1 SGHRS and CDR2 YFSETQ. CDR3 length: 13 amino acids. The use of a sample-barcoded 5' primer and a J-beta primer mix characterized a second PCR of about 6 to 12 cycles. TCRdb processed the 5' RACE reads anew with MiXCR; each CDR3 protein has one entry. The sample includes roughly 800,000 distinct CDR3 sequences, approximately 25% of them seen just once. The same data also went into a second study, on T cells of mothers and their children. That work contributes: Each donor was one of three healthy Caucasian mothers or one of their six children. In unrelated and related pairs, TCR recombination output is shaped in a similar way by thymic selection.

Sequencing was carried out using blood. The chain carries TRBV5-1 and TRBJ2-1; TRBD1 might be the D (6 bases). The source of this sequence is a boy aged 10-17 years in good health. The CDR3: CASSLEGGNEQFF. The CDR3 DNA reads TGCGCCAGCAGCTTGGAAGGGGGCAATGAGCAGTTCTTC.